These 13 T cell receptor beta chains came from one sample sequenced in a study of CD8 T cells in Susac syndrome. Random hexamers were used to reverse transcribe the RNA input (0.5 to 1 ug). TCRdb redid the calling of the immunoSEQ multiplex PCR reads with MiXCR, one entry per CDR3 protein. The sample shows tens of thousands of distinct CDR3 sequences, approximately 94% of them seen only once. The specimen was CD8+ T cells from PBMCs. These receptors originate from a human donor in good health.

The J gene is TRBJ1-1, the V gene TRBV7-9; D perhaps matches TRBD1 (5 bases). CDR1 is SEHNR and CDR2 is FQNEAQ in the germline V gene (reference sequence). V was trimmed by 5 bases and J by 6 bases, leaving 16 bases between them. The CDR3 runs to 14 residues. Written as DNA, the CDR3 is TGTGCCAGCAGCCTCGACAGCCGATTTGCTGAAGCTTTCTTT. Protein product: CASSLDSRFAEAFF.

The chain joins TRBV20-1 to TRBJ2-2, with D uncertain. Deletions cut 6 bases from V and 0 bases from J, with 14 bases between. The CDR3 sequence is 15 residues long. Looked up from germline, CDR1 is DFQATT and CDR2 is SNEGSKA (reference sequence). The CDR3 nucleotides are TGCAGTGCGCCGTCAGAAACATCGAACACCGGGGAGCTGTTTTTT. Encoded protein: CSAPSETSNTGELFF.

The chain links TRBV7-8 to TRBJ1-1, with D possibly being TRBD1 (5 bases). Germline V CDR1 and CDR2: SGHVS, FQNEAQ. CDR3 size: 15 residues. Trimming shortened V by 0 bases and J by 4 bases, and 12 bases separated the two germline ends. The CDR3 sequence: CASSLAEGLATEAFF. The CDR3 coding sequence is TGTGCCAGCAGCTTAGCAGAGGGGTTGGCCACTGAAGCTTTCTTT.

The chain is built from TRBV24-1 and TRBJ2-6; D gene ambiguous. The CDR3 has 17 residues. Germline V gene sequence: CDR1 KGHDR, CDR2 SFDVKD. Trimming stripped 2 bases from V and 0 bases from J, with 10 bases between. The CDR3 loop is CATSDSRLNSGANVLTF. CDR3 bases: TGTGCCACCAGTGATTCGCGCTTGAACTCTGGGGCCAACGTCCTGACTTTC.

The chain recombines TRBV6-2 or TRBV6-3 with TRBJ2-1, with a weak D call TRBD2 (5 bases). This CDR3 has 18 residues. Per germline, CDR1 MNHEY and CDR2 SVGEGT. Between the trimmed V and J ends, which lost 8 bases and 5 bases, there was a span of 28 bases. DNA for the CDR3: TGTGCCAGCGTGGGTGCGGGCGGGCTATTCGCCGTCGACAATGAGCAGTTCTTC. This codes for CASVGAGGLFAVDNEQFF.

V usage is TRBV9 and J usage is TRBJ2-1; 10 bases line up with TRBD2. After removal of 3 bases from V and 2 bases from J, the junction contained 5 bases not matched to a gene. The length of the CDR3 is 16 residues. Germline loops: CDR1 SGDLS, CDR2 YYNGEE. This CDR3 reads CASSAELAGTYNEQFF. The CDR3 DNA reads TGTGCCAGCAGCGCTGAACTAGCGGGGACCTACAATGAGCAGTTCTTC.

This clonotype was counted between two and nine times. The J gene is TRBJ1-1, the V gene TRBV20-1; 9 bases are shared with TRBD1. CDR1 and CDR2 from the germline V gene are DFQATT and SNEGSKA (reference sequence). V was clipped by 3 bases and J by 4 bases; unmatched bases: 6. This CDR3 spans 14 amino acids. DNA of the CDR3: TGCAGTGCTAGGGGGACAGGGCTGGGCACTGAAGCTTTCTTT. The encoded protein is CSARGTGLGTEAFF.

The table lists this clonotype with a count of one. This chain joins TRBV7-9 and TRBJ2-7; 7 nucleotides agree with TRBD2. CDR1 is SEHNR, CDR2 FQNEAQ, per germline (reference sequence). The J segment lost 1 base and the V segment lost 6 bases, leaving 6 bases of the junction unmatched. This CDR3 contains 14 residues. The CDR3 spells CASSSDGRSYEQYV. The CDR3 DNA is TGTGCCAGCAGTTCCGACGGGAGGTCCTACGAGCAGTACGTC.

This rearrangement joins TRBV15 to TRBJ2-5; 10 bases line up with TRBD2. With V trimmed by 7 bases and J by 3 bases, 11 bases remained unmatched. CDR1 LNHNV and CDR2 YYDKDF come from the germline V gene (reference sequence). This CDR3 is 16 amino acids long. CDR3 nucleotides: TGTGCCACCATCCAGAGGGGGACTAGCGTAGAAGAGACCCAGTACTTC. Translated: CATIQRGTSVEETQYF.

V is TRBV7-6 and J is TRBJ2-2; D gene unclear. CDR1 and CDR2 (germline): SGHVS, FNYEAQ. Trimming took 5 bases from V and 6 from J, leaving 13 bases between them. The CDR3 length is 14 residues. The CDR3 bases are TGTGCCAGCAGCCCCGAAGCTACCCCCGGGGAGCTGTTTTTT. Protein sequence: CASSPEATPGELFF.

This clonotype was seen a few times. The chain joins TRBV3-1 to TRBJ2-7; 9 nucleotides match TRBD1. The CDR3 spans 16 residues. Germline V gene sequence: CDR1 LGHDT, CDR2 YNNKEL (reference sequence). The trim removed 0 bases at V and 4 bases at J, leaving 7 bases unmatched. DNA for the CDR3: TGTGCCAGCAGCCAAGATGCCGGGACAGGGAAGTACGAGCAGTACTTC. Translation gives CASSQDAGTGKYEQYF.

The V and J genes are TRBV15 and TRBJ1-6; D not certain. V dropped 0 bases and J dropped 7 bases, with 7 bases sitting between them. The germline V gene has CDR1 LNHNV and CDR2 YYDKDF (reference sequence). This CDR3 region has 14 residues. DNA for the CDR3: TGTGCCACCAGCAGAGATGACGAGAATTCACCCCTCCACTTT. Translation gives CATSRDDENSPLHF.

CDR3 protein: CATSTYPSYEQYV. The CDR3 DNA follows: TGTGCCACCAGCACCTATCCCTCCTACGAGCAGTACGTC. The chain is built from TRBV15 and TRBJ2-7; no clear D. V lost 4 bases to trimming and J lost 0 bases, with 7 bases between them. Per the germline V gene, CDR1 is LNHNV and CDR2 is YYDKDF (reference sequence). CDR3 size: 13 residues.